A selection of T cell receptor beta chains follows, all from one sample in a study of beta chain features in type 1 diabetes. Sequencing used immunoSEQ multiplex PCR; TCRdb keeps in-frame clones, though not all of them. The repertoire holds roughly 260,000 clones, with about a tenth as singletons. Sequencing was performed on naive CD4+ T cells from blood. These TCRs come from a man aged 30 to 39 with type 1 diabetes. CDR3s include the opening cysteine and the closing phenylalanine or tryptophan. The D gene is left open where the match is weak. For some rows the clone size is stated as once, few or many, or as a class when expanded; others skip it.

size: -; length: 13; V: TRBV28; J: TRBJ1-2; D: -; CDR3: CAIERSRDYGYTF; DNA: TGTGCCATTGAAAGGAGTCGCGACTATGGCTACACCTTC
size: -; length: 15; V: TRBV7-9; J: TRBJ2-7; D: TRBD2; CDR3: CASSQRLAGTYEQYF; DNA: TGTGCCAGCAGCCAACGACTAGCGGGGACCTACGAGCAGTACTTC
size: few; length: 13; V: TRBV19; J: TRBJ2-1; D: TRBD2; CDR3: CASTTGGTNEQFF; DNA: TGTGCCAGTACCACGGGGGGTACCAATGAGCAGTTCTTC
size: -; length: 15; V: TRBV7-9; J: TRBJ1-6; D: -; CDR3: CASSFSGPNNSPLHF; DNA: TGTGCCAGCAGCTTCTCGGGTCCTAATAATTCACCCCTCCACTTT
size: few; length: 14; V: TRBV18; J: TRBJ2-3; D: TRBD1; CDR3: CASRWTGEVVTQYF; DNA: TGTGCCAGCCGTTGGACAGGGGAAGTGGTTACGCAGTATTTT
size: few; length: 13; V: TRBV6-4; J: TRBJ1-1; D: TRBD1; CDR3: CASSHGQGAEAFF; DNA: TGTGCCAGCAGCCACGGACAGGGGGCTGAAGCTTTCTTT
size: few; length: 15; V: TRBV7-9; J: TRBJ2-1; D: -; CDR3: CASSLAGGPDNEQFF; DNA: TGTGCCAGCAGCTTAGCGGGAGGACCCGACAATGAGCAGTTCTTC
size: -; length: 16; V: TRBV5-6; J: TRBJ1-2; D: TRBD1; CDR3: CASSLSGWTGHYGYTF; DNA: TGTGCCAGCAGCTTGAGTGGTTGGACAGGGCACTATGGCTACACCTTC
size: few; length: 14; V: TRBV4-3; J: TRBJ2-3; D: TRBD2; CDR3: CASSRWGGADTQYF; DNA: TGCGCCAGCAGCCGCTGGGGGGGAGCAGATACGCAGTATTTT
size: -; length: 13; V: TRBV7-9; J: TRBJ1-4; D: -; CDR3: CASKRGSGEKLFF; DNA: TGTGCCAGCAAACGGGGAAGTGGGGAAAAACTGTTTTTT
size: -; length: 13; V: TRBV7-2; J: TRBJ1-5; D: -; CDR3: CASSIDGQNSQHF; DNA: TGTGCCAGCAGCATTGATGGACAGAACTCACAGCATTTT
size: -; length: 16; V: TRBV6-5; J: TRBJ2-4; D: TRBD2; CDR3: CASSSGRAPEANIQYF; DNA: TGTGCCAGCAGTTCCGGGAGGGCGCCTGAGGCGAACATTCAGTACTTC
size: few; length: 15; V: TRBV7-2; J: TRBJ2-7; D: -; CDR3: CASSSRGAVSYEQYF; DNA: TGTGCCAGCAGCTCTCGGGGTGCCGTCTCCTACGAGCAGTACTTC
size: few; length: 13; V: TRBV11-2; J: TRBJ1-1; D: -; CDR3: CASSFDRNTEAFF; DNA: TGTGCCAGCAGCTTTGACAGAAACACTGAAGCTTTCTTT
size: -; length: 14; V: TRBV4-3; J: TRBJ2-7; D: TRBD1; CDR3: CASSRQGSSYEQYF; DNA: TGCGCCAGCAGCCGACAGGGGAGCTCCTACGAGCAGTACTTC
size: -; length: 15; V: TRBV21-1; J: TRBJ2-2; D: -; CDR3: CASSPVAGRAGELFF; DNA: TGTGCCAGCAGCCCGGTGGCAGGGAGGGCCGGGGAGCTGTTTTTT
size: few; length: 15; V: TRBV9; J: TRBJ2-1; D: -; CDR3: CASSVGGSDLDEQFF; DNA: TGTGCCAGCAGCGTGGGGGGATCGGATTTGGATGAGCAGTTCTTC
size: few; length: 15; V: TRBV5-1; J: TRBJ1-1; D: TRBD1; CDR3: CASTGQGAMNTEAFF; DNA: TGCGCCAGCACGGGACAGGGGGCGATGAACACTGAAGCTTTCTTT
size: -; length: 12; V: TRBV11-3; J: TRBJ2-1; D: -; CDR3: CASSGLGNEQFF; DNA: TGTGCCAGCAGCGGGCTGGGCAATGAGCAGTTCTTC
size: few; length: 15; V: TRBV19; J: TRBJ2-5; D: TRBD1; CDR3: CASSLSGGTPETQYF; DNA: TGTGCCAGTAGTCTTTCAGGGGGAACCCCAGAGACCCAGTACTTC
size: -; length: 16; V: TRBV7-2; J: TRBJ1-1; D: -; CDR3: CASSRETGALPLEAFF; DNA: TGTGCCAGCAGCCGCGAAACGGGTGCTCTCCCCCTTGAAGCTTTCTTT
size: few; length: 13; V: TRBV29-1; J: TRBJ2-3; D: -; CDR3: CSVAGGNTDTQYF; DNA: TGCAGCGTTGCGGGGGGCAACACAGATACGCAGTATTTT
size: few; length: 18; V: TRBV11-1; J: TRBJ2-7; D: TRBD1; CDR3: CASSSPGQGEFWDYEQYF; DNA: TGTGCCAGCAGCAGCCCGGGACAGGGAGAGTTCTGGGACTACGAGCAGTACTTC
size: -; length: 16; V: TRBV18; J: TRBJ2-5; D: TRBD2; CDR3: CASSPFKTSGAETQYF; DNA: TGTGCCAGCTCACCATTTAAGACTAGCGGGGCAGAGACCCAGTACTTC
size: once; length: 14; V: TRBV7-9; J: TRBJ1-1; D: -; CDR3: CASSPWSGGTEAFF; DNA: TGTGCCAGCAGCCCATGGAGCGGGGGCACTGAAGCTTTCTTT
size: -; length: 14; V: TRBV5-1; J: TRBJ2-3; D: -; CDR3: CASSLGGRTDTQYF; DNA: TGCGCCAGCAGCTTGGGTGGGCGCACAGATACGCAGTATTTT
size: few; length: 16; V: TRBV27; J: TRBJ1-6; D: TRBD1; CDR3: CASSFDRGGIGSPLHF; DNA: TGTGCCAGCAGTTTCGACAGGGGAGGAATAGGCTCACCCCTCCACTTT
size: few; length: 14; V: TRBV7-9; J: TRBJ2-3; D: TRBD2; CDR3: CASSRSGGTDTQYF; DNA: TGTGCCAGCAGCCGTAGCGGGGGCACAGATACGCAGTATTTT
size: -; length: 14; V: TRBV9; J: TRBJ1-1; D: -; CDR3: CASSVGQFDTEAFF; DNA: TGTGCCAGCAGCGTTGGACAGTTCGACACTGAAGCTTTCTTT
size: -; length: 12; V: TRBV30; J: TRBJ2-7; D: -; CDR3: CAWGAAVAEQYF; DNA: TGTGCCTGGGGCGCGGCGGTCGCCGAGCAGTACTTC
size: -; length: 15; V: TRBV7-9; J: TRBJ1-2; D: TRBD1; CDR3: CASIPTKTGNYGYTF; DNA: TGTGCCAGCATCCCTACTAAGACAGGGAACTATGGCTACACCTTC
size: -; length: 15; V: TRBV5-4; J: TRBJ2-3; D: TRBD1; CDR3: CASSFGDRASDTQYF; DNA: TGTGCCAGCAGCTTCGGGGACAGGGCATCAGATACGCAGTATTTT
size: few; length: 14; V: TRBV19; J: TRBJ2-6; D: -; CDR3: CASRRGSGANVLTF; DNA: TGTGCCAGTAGACGGGGTTCTGGGGCCAACGTCCTGACTTTC